These T cell receptor beta chains were read from a single sample in a study of cytomegalovirus exposure and HLA in healthy donors. Some clones are missing from TCRdb's copy, which holds only in-frame ones; the method was immunoSEQ multiplex PCR. The sample holds over 250,000 clones, 86% seen once. The sample comprised PBMCs. The receptor source for this set is a woman aged 18-35 years in good health and CMV-seronegative. Both conserved end residues are part of each CDR3. The D gene is left open where the match is weak. Only part of the rows carry a size: once, few, many, or a class if the clone is expanded.

D,V,length,J,size,DNA,CDR3
TRBD1,TRBV5-6,14,TRBJ1-5,once,TGTGCCAGCAGCTTTGGGACAGGGAATCAGCCCCAGCATTTT,CASSFGTGNQPQHF
TRBD1,TRBV29-1,17,TRBJ2-6,.,TGCAGCGTTGGAGGGACAGGGCGAGGGACTGGGGCCAACGTCCTGACTTTC,CSVGGTGRGTGANVLTF
.,TRBV7-2,15,TRBJ2-5,.,TGTGCCAGCGGGGCGGCAGGGGTAAATCAAGAGACCCAGTACTTC,CASGAAGVNQETQYF
.,TRBV5-4,16,TRBJ1-5,.,TGTGCCAGCAGCTTGGGTGGGGGAGGGAGCAATCAGCCCCAGCATTTT,CASSLGGGGSNQPQHF
TRBD2,TRBV11-2,14,TRBJ2-1,.,TGTGCCAGCGGGATAGCGGGGGGTTGGAATGAGCAGTTCTTC,CASGIAGGWNEQFF
.,TRBV4-1,17,TRBJ1-5,few,TGCGCCAGCAGCCAAGTGGGTGGGGCTTGGAGCAATCAGCCCCAGCATTTT,CASSQVGGAWSNQPQHF
TRBD1,TRBV29-1,17,TRBJ1-2,once,TGCAGCGTTGAAGATTACGGGGGACCGACAGGGGCGGATGGCTACACCTTC,CSVEDYGGPTGADGYTF
.,TRBV19,15,TRBJ2-7,.,TGTGCCAGTAGCCCTGGGCTGACCAGTTCCTACGAGCAGTACTTC,CASSPGLTSSYEQYF
.,TRBV27,15,TRBJ1-2,.,TGTGCCAGCAGCACATGGAGGGACCATAACTATGGCTACACCTTC,CASSTWRDHNYGYTF
TRBD1,TRBV11-2,15,TRBJ2-2,.,TGTGCCAGCAGCTTAGATCCAGGGGGCACCGGGGAGCTGTTTTTT,CASSLDPGGTGELFF
.,TRBV10-1,13,TRBJ1-2,.,TGCGCCAGCAGTGACGGGGGGATCTATGGCTACACCTTC,CASSDGGIYGYTF
.,TRBV4-1,15,TRBJ2-6,.,TGCGCCAGCAGCCAAGTAATCTCTGGGGCCAACGTCCTGACTTTC,CASSQVISGANVLTF
.,TRBV10-2,13,TRBJ2-7,.,TGCGCCAGCAGGCCCGACGGAGCCTACGAGCAGTACTTC,CASRPDGAYEQYF
TRBD1,TRBV5-1,16,TRBJ1-1,once,TGCGCCAGCAGCTTGGCTCAGGGGGCGTTGAACACTGAAGCTTTCTTT,CASSLAQGALNTEAFF
.,TRBV20-1,11,TRBJ1-2,.,TGCAGTGCTAGAGAGCGGAACCTTTACACCTTC,CSARERNLYTF